This T cell receptor beta chain was obtained from a study of blood T cell repertoires in COVID-19. Unmatched junction bases numbered 8, after V lost 2 bases and J lost 0 bases. The CDR3 has 17 residues. The germline V gene has CDR1 SGHNT and CDR2 YYREEE (reference sequence). Produced via immunoSEQ multiplex PCR; TCRdb's table is partial and in-frame only. The sample has approximately 250,000 clones, 75% to 90% seen once. This chain connects TRBV5-4 to TRBJ1-5; 7 bases line up with TRBD1. The sample comprised PBMCs or T cells enriched from blood (not recorded which). This TCR was recovered from a woman between 40 and 55 years old who had been exposed to COVID-19. The CDR3 region is CASSLSTGLYSNQPQHF. In nucleotides, the CDR3 is TGTGCCAGCAGCTTATCGACAGGGCTTTATAGCAATCAGCCCCAGCATTTT.